Detailed here is one TCR beta chain. This record belongs to a study of blood T cell repertoires in COVID-19. Study summary: PBMCs, B-cell-depleted T cells, or T cells were the source of the cDNA or gDNA that made up the material.

In the source study's methods: Amplified reference gene primers provided the basis for estimating nucleated cell counts. TCRdb's copy holds only in-frame clones and misses some; the assay was immunoSEQ multiplex PCR. From that table come the V and J calls and clone size; the DNA was used to work out D and trimming. The table lists around 250,000 clones, approximately 87% of them singletons. The ends were cut back, 5 bases at V and 7 bases at J, with 12 bases in the middle. The germline V gene encodes CDR1 SGHAT and CDR2 FQNNGV. The CDR3 length is 12 residues. This clonotype originated in a man aged 55-75 years with acute or convalescent COVID-19. The chain couples TRBV11-2 to TRBJ2-7; D unclear. Sequenced input: peripheral blood. CDR3: CASSPSVEEQYF. DNA for the CDR3: TGTGCCAGCAGCCCGTCGGTAGAAGAGCAGTACTTC.